This TCR beta chain was documented in a study of shared clonotypes between healthy human individuals. Here immunoSEQ multiplex PCR was the method, and the copy in TCRdb shows in-frame clones only, minus some. Altogether about 2.4 million clones are present, around 90% being singletons, with the ten largest covering roughly 0.14%. Notes on the study in general: The study found lower generation probabilities in non-shared clonotypes than in those shared by all four donors. What naive subsets generally showed was a larger estimated richness than memory subsets showed.

On this clone itself: Its target is unknown.

The clonotype comes from a young man in good health. The sequencing input was naive CD4+ T cells sorted from blood. Indicated subset: CD45RA+ positively selected.

The CDR3 nucleotides are TGTGCCAGCAGTTACGCAGGGGTAGCTTTCTTT. It yields the protein CASSYAGVAFF. The V call is TRBV6-5, the J call TRBJ1-1; maybe TRBD1 (6 bases). Deletions cut 2 bases from V and 10 bases from J, with 8 bases between. This CDR3 is 11 amino acids long. Germline-derived CDR1 and CDR2 are MNHEY and SVGAGI.